The T cell receptor (beta chain) under discussion was sequenced for a study of T cells after yellow fever vaccination. Study-level findings and limits: Detected again after the booster were most primary-vaccination clones, at approximately 96% CD4 and 80% to 90% CD8. Compared with primary, the secondary response was weaker and peaked at day 5, not 15.

MiXCR was run by TCRdb on the 5' RACE reads, yielding one entry per CDR3 protein. The table has roughly 99,000 distinct CDR3 sequences, roughly 5.8% seen once. The CDR3 is made up of 16 amino acids. Germline V gene lookup returns CDR1 SEHNR and CDR2 FQNEAQ (reference sequence). Trimming removed 5 bases from V and 0 bases from J, with 13 bases in between. This clonotype showed up just a few times. Antigen specificity is unknown. The sample was CD8+ T cells sorted from PBMCs, taken 10 days after the yellow fever booster vaccination. This clonotype was obtained from a man between 18 and 35 years old who received the YFV17D yellow fever vaccine. V is TRBV7-9 and J is TRBJ2-2; D is unclear. The CDR3 is CASSRLLAANTGELFF. CDR3 DNA: TGTGCCAGCAGCCGCCTCTTGGCAGCGAACACCGGGGAGCTGTTTTTT.